This entry concerns a single T cell receptor (beta chain). Its target is unknown. This specimen belongs to a study of cytomegalovirus exposure and HLA in healthy donors. Regarding the study as a whole: Several of the most significant clusters appeared, in a later analysis, to be linked to common viral pathogens. TCR beta chains numbering under 200 were designated cytomegalovirus-associated. Researchers reported from a later analysis that most CMV-associated TCR beta chains appeared HLA-restricted.

A multiplex PCR was run with 60 Vbeta primers and 13 Jbeta primers. The assay was immunoSEQ multiplex PCR, and TCRdb's table has in-frame clones only and misses some. The profile shows 150,000 to 200,000 clones, about four fifths of them singletons. Input material: PBMCs. This sequence originates from a man aged 50 to 60 in good health and CMV-seronegative.

The CDR3 region has the DNA TGTGCCAGCAGCTTTAGCGAGACCTCCTACGAGCAGTACTTC. It codes for CASSFSETSYEQYF. The chain recombines TRBV7-8 with TRBJ2-7, with D tentatively TRBD2 (5 bases). V lost 3 bases to trimming and J lost 0 bases, with 9 bases between them. Germline lookup yields CDR1 SGHVS and CDR2 FQNEAQ. The CDR3 contains 14 residues.